This note documents a single T cell receptor (beta chain) sequence. The target antigen is unknown. After 5'RACE with constant-segment primers, TCR alpha and TCR beta cDNA libraries carrying sample barcodes and UMIs were obtained. From the 5' RACE reads, TCRdb called clonotypes with MiXCR, one entry per CDR3 protein. The sample shows hundreds of thousands of distinct CDR3 sequences, about a sixth of them seen only once. These data are taken from a study of T-cell memory formation after mild COVID-19. About the study: Largely, the TCR clusters proved donor specific. Study-level findings and limits: Contracting clones, day 15 to 85, had balanced CD4/CD8, and later expanders favored CD4+. Several responding clones turned up in pre-infection memory, indicating that cross-reactive memory may have taken part.

The receptor was isolated from a man younger than 35 who had mild COVID-19 (a few samples of this study predate the infection). Cell type and time point are not known. Sequenced input: PBMCs or a T cell subset sorted from them (not recorded which).

CDR3 sequence (DNA): TGCGCCAGCAGCGTTGACAGGGCAACTAATGAAAAACTGTTTTTT. Translating gives CASSVDRATNEKLFF. The chain is built from TRBV5-1 and TRBJ1-4, with 7 nucleotides matching TRBD1. The germline CDR1 and CDR2 sequences are SGHRS and YFSETQ. The CDR3 is 15 residues long. With 4 bases clipped from V and 0 bases from J, the junction kept 3 bases outside the gene matches.